A single sample gave rise to the 17 T cell receptor beta chains below, sequenced in a study of OX40 agonist ivuxolimab in advanced cancers. Data came from immunoSEQ multiplex PCR; TCRdb stores just in-frame clones and leaves some out. The sample lists about 69,000 clones, almost 90% seen once, with over 9.5% in the top ten. This sample comprised CD4+ or CD8+ T cells sorted from blood, obtained in a trial of the OX40 agonist ivuxolimab. These receptors were collected from an adult with an advanced solid tumor such as melanoma, head and neck, liver or kidney cancer.

The chain is built from TRBV5-4 and TRBJ2-5; D gene unclear. Germline CDR1 and CDR2: SGHNT and YYREEE (reference sequence). The CDR3 spans 16 residues. V lost 0 bases to trimming and J lost 5 bases, with 17 bases between them. CDR3 bases: TGTGCCAGCAGCTTGGAGGTGGGAAGAGGTTTGGAGACCCAGTACTTC. Translated: CASSLEVGRGLETQYF.

The rearrangement joins TRBV10-3 to TRBJ2-5; D not resolved. V lost 3 bases and J lost 0, with 11 bases in between. This CDR3 is built from 15 residues. Germline V gene sequence: CDR1 ENHRY, CDR2 SYGVKD. CDR3 nucleotides: TGTGCCATCAGTGACCCTCTGCCGTACCAAGAGACCCAGTACTTC. Residues: CAISDPLPYQETQYF.

The chain has TRBV5-1 and TRBJ1-1, with TRBD1 matching over 8 bases. Losses at the gene ends were 5 bases for V and 4 bases for J; bases not matched to a gene: 4. The CDR3 contains 13 residues. Germline V lookup: CDR1 SGHRS, CDR2 YFSETQ. The CDR3 spells CASRSTGGTEAFF. Written as DNA, the CDR3 is TGCGCCAGCAGGTCAACAGGGGGCACTGAAGCTTTCTTT.

CDR3 loop: CASSLILTSGAGDEQFF. CDR3 sequence (DNA): TGTGCCAGCAGCTTAATCTTGACTAGCGGAGCAGGCGATGAGCAGTTCTTC. The V gene is TRBV5-6, the J gene TRBJ2-1; 9 bases line up with TRBD2. V dropped 2 bases and J dropped 8; count of bases not matched to a gene: 14. Germline V gene sequence: CDR1 SGHDT, CDR2 YYEEEE. The CDR3 contains 17 residues.

CDR3 DNA: TGTGCCAGTAGTCCCAACCAGAGGAGGGAGACCCAGTACTTC. It specifies CASSPNQRRETQYF. The chain has TRBV19 and TRBJ2-5, with D possibly being TRBD2 (5 bases). Trimming stripped 5 bases from V and 5 bases from J, with 15 bases between. Germline values: CDR1 LNHDA, CDR2 SQIVND (reference sequence). This CDR3 has 14 amino acids.

This chain uses TRBV10-1 with TRBJ2-2; unclear D gene. Germline V CDR1 and CDR2: WNHNN, SYGVQD (reference sequence). The CDR3 has 16 amino acids. Trimming left V 0 bases short and J 1 base short, with 9 bases between. The CDR3 loop is CASSESGLVNTGELFF. The DNA of the CDR3 is TGCGCCAGCAGTGAGTCGGGCCTAGTGAACACCGGGGAGCTGTTTTTT.

The chain is built from TRBV7-8 and TRBJ1-4; D possibly corresponds to TRBD1 (5 bases). The CDR3 is made up of 13 amino acids. Germline V gene sequence: CDR1 SGHVS, CDR2 FQNEAQ. Deletions cut 3 bases from V and 8 bases from J, with 10 bases between. In DNA form, the CDR3 reads TGTGCCAGCAGCTTGGGGACCGACGAAAAACTGTTTTTT. It encodes CASSLGTDEKLFF.

This rearrangement joins TRBV7-2 to TRBJ1-4, with D possibly TRBD1 on 5 matching bases. Germline CDR1 and CDR2: SGHTA and FQGNSA. The CDR3 contains 14 residues. V was pared by 2 bases and J by 8 bases, with 12 bases between. The CDR3 sequence: CASSLRREAEKLFF. CDR3 DNA: TGTGCCAGCAGCTTACGCAGGGAAGCGGAAAAACTGTTTTTT.

The gene calls are TRBV2 and TRBJ2-5; D unclear. This CDR3 spans 14 amino acids. Germline V lookup: CDR1 SNHLY, CDR2 FYNNEI. V was cut by 5 bases and J by 4 bases, with 14 bases left in between. CDR3 DNA sequence: TGTGCCAGCAGTCTTAACGGGTTCTCAGAGACCCAGTACTTC. This encodes CASSLNGFSETQYF.

This chain links TRBV4-2 with TRBJ2-7; 9 nucleotides agree with TRBD2. This CDR3 has 16 residues. Germline trimming cut 1 base from V and 3 bases from J; bases unmatched to any gene: 7. Germline assignment: CDR1 LGHNA and CDR2 YNFKEQ. The CDR3 DNA reads TGTGCCAGCAGCCAAGTAGATCGCGGGGGGGGCTACGAGCAGTACTTC. Protein: CASSQVDRGGGYEQYF.

The chain links TRBV11-3 to TRBJ1-1, with 8 bases matching TRBD1. Germline V gene sequence: CDR1 SGHNT, CDR2 YENEEA. The V gene end was trimmed by 5 bases and the J gene end by 6 bases; junction bases not matched to a gene: 14. The CDR3 runs 16 residues. This CDR3 is CASSPVKTGGIAEAFF. The CDR3 nucleotides read TGTGCCAGCAGCCCAGTAAAAACAGGGGGGATAGCTGAAGCTTTCTTT. Combining the CDR3 with reference TRBV11-3 and TRBJ1-1 gives the whole variable domain EAGVVQSPRYKIIEKKQPVAFWCNPISGHNTLYWYLQNLGQGPELLIRYENEEAVDDSQLPKDRFSAERLKGVDSTLKIQPAELGDSAVYLCASSPVKTGGIAEAFFGQGTRLTVV.

V and J are TRBV28 and TRBJ1-2, with TRBD1 as a possible D gene (5 bases). The CDR3 is 14 residues long. Germline loops: CDR1 MDHEN, CDR2 SYDVKM. Trimming took 2 bases from V and 2 from J, leaving 9 bases between them. CDR3 coding DNA: TGTGCCAGCAGTTTACGAGGGGAGAACTATGGCTACACCTTC. It translates to CASSLRGENYGYTF.

A word on this clone: Other DNA sequences in this sample translate to the same CDR3. The chain combines TRBV4-2 with TRBJ2-5; no reliable D call. CDR3 length: 15 amino acids. The V gene's germline CDR1 is LGHNA and CDR2 YNFKEQ. V gave up 0 bases and J gave up 8 bases, with 16 bases separating them. The CDR3 loop reads CASSQDISRAETQYF. The CDR3 nucleotides read TGTGCCAGCAGCCAAGATATTAGTCGGGCGGAAACCCAGTACTTC.

CDR3: CASSRGQGRLEQYF. Here the CDR3 DNA reads TGTGCCAGCAGCCGCGGACAGGGACGTCTTGAGCAGTACTTC. The genes are TRBV7-9 and TRBJ2-7, with TRBD1 matching over 8 bases. Germline CDR1 SEHNR, CDR2 FQNEAQ (reference sequence). The CDR3 extends over 14 amino acids. With 5 bases clipped from V and 7 bases from J, the junction kept 10 bases outside the gene matches.

The chain carries TRBV18 and TRBJ1-1; D not certain. V shed 3 bases and J shed 4 bases, with 9 bases lying between them. The CDR3 runs to 13 residues. Looked up from germline, CDR1 is KGHSH and CDR2 is LQKENI. In DNA form, the CDR3 reads TGTGCCAGCTCACCGGGGAAGCGCACTGAAGCTTTCTTT. This translates into CASSPGKRTEAFF.

The CDR3 nucleotides are TGTGCCAGCAGTTTACCAACAACAGGGTTCCAGCAGTACTTC. This codes for CASSLPTTGFQQYF. The chain recombines TRBV28 with TRBJ2-7, with a tentative D call TRBD1 (6 bases). CDR1 MDHEN and CDR2 SYDVKM come from the germline V gene. V lost 2 bases, J lost 8 bases, and 16 bases lay in between. This CDR3 contains 14 residues.

The gene calls are TRBV28 and TRBJ2-7, with TRBD1 as a possible D gene (5 bases). Trimming stripped 5 bases from V and 3 bases from J, with 17 bases between. Germline V gene sequence: CDR1 MDHEN, CDR2 SYDVKM. This CDR3 spans 15 amino acids. The DNA for the CDR3 is TGTGCCAGCAGTGAACAGGAGTCAGGGCACTACGAGCAGTACTTC. Residues: CASSEQESGHYEQYF.